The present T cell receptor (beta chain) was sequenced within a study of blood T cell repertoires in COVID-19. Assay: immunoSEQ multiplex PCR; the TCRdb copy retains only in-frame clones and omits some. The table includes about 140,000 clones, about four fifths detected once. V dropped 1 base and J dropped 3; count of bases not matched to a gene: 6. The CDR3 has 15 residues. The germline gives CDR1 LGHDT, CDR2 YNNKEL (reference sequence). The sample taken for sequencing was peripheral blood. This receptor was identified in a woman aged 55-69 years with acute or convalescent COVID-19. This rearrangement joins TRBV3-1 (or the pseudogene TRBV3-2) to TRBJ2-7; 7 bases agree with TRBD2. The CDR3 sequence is CASSQGSGSVYEQYF. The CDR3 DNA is TGTGCCAGCAGCCAAGGTAGCGGGTCAGTCTACGAGCAGTACTTC.